The T cell receptor (beta chain) described here comes from a study of neurological immune-mediated disorders. General study findings and limits: One cluster of related CDR3 sequences contained, by phylogenetic grouping, the repertoires of 18 of 34 multiple sclerosis patients and formed a possible signature. Across subjects, expanded clones had no CDR3 amino acid sequences in common, pointing to private repertoires in all groups.

The method for making cDNA was 5'RACE, and it used 10-nucleotide random UMIs. In TCRdb, the 5' RACE reads were re-called with MiXCR into one record per CDR3 protein. Seen here are under 35,000 distinct CDR3 sequences, about 1.6% observed once, and the top ten hold approximately 8.7%. V gave up 3 bases and J gave up 1 base; unmatched junction bases: 5. This CDR3 spans 15 amino acids. In germline, CDR1 is LGHDT, CDR2 YNNKEL (reference sequence). This clonotype was seen many times. Antigen specificity is unknown. The origin of this receptor is a young woman with multiple sclerosis. The specimen was PBMCs. This chain links TRBV3-1 with TRBJ2-5; 7 bases are a match to TRBD2. The CDR3: CASSQESGAQETQYF. In DNA, the CDR3 is TGTGCCAGCAGCCAGGAAAGCGGGGCCCAAGAGACCCAGTACTTC.